This entry lists 9 T cell receptor beta chains sequenced from one sample in a study of blood T cell repertoires in COVID-19. Profiling relied on immunoSEQ multiplex PCR, and the TCRdb table lists in-frame clones only, not all of them. This sample yields roughly 190,000 clones, of which roughly four fifths are seen a single time; approximately 11% belongs to the top ten. The specimen sequenced was peripheral blood. These receptors were collected from a woman aged 40 to 50 with COVID-19, enrolled during active disease.

The V call is TRBV27, the J call TRBJ2-6; D possibly corresponds to TRBD2 (5 bases). V lost 5 bases, J lost 1 base, and 12 bases lay in between. CDR1 MNHEY and CDR2 SMNVEV come from the germline V gene (reference sequence). CDR3 size: 16 residues. The CDR3 coding sequence is TGTGCCAGCAGTCCCCTTGGGGAGTCTGGGGCCAACGTCCTGACTTTC. This codes for CASSPLGESGANVLTF.

The chain joins TRBV28 to TRBJ2-3; D remains ambiguous. V was trimmed by 5 bases and J by 1 base, leaving 10 bases between them. The germline gives CDR1 MDHEN, CDR2 SYDVKM. The CDR3 runs 14 residues. The CDR3 DNA reads as TGTGCCAGCAGTGCCACATACCGCACAGATACGCAGTATTTT. Its translation is CASSATYRTDTQYF.

The rearrangement links TRBV6-5 to TRBJ1-4; 8 positions agree with TRBD1. V lost 4 bases, J lost 0 bases, and 4 bases stayed unmatched. Germline V gene sequence: CDR1 MNHEY, CDR2 SVGAGI. The CDR3 is made up of 16 amino acids. CDR3: CASSSGQGATNEKLFF. The CDR3 bases are TGTGCCAGCAGTTCAGGACAGGGAGCAACTAATGAAAAACTGTTTTTT.

This clone appeared once. The chain recombines TRBV5-6 with TRBJ1-3; D unclear. The CDR3 is 15 amino acids. With 1 base removed from V and 0 bases from J, the gap between germline ends came to 8 bases. Germline values: CDR1 SGHDT, CDR2 YYEEEE. For the CDR3, the DNA is TGTGCCAGCAGCTTGCTAAGAAGCTCTGGAAACACCATATATTTT. Its protein is CASSLLRSSGNTIYF.

The chain couples TRBV4-2 to TRBJ2-3; 12 nucleotides align to TRBD2. J was trimmed by 4 bases and V by 2 bases; bases with no gene match: 16. Germline loops: CDR1 LGHNA, CDR2 YNFKEQ. The CDR3 totals 20 residues. CDR3 sequence reads: CASSQFGPAASGGAADTQYF. The DNA for the CDR3 is TGTGCCAGCAGCCAATTCGGGCCCGCCGCTAGCGGGGGGGCCGCAGATACGCAGTATTTT.

The chain is built from TRBV9 and TRBJ2-5; 9 bases are a match to TRBD2. V lost 0 bases to trimming and J lost 4 bases; unmatched junction nucleotides: 7. Germline values: CDR1 SGDLS, CDR2 YYNGEE. CDR3 size: 16 residues. DNA for the CDR3: TGTGCCAGCAGCGTAGGTAGCGGGAGCCTATTAGAGACCCAGTACTTC. This translates into CASSVGSGSLLETQYF.

This sequence joins TRBV5-4 and TRBJ2-5; 10 positions agree with TRBD2. Trimming cost V 0 bases and J 3 bases; bases outside gene matches: 5. The CDR3 is 16 residues long. The germline V gene encodes CDR1 SGHNT and CDR2 YYREEE (reference sequence). CDR3 residues: CASSLGGTSVKETQYF. DNA of the CDR3: TGTGCCAGCAGCTTGGGTGGGACTAGCGTAAAAGAGACCCAGTACTTC.

This clone was observed a handful of times. The chain is built from TRBV18 and TRBJ2-1; 7 positions agree with TRBD2. The germline CDR1 and CDR2 sequences are KGHSH and LQKENI. This CDR3 contains 12 residues. The J segment lost 13 bases and the V segment lost 5 bases, leaving 8 bases of the junction unmatched. The CDR3, as DNA: TGTGCCAGCTCATCCCTCGGGACTACTCAGTTCTTC. It translates to CASSSLGTTQFF.

This sequence joins TRBV2 and TRBJ1-1; D is ambiguous. The CDR3 sequence is 13 residues long. Germline assignment: CDR1 SNHLY and CDR2 FYNNEI. Trimming took 5 bases from V and 0 from J, leaving 7 bases between them. This CDR3 reads CASSRTVNTEAFF. DNA of the CDR3: TGTGCCAGCAGTCGTACGGTGAACACTGAAGCTTTCTTT.